This TCR beta chain was sequenced during a study of monozygotic twins with inflammatory bowel disease. Whole-study results and caveats: Patients got different immunosuppressive treatments, which may have made their repertoires more variable.

Worth noting for this clonotype: No antigen is known for it.

No DNA is given; TCRdb re-called the 5' RACE reads and lists each CDR3 protein once. The table gives around 410,000 distinct CDR3 sequences; the top ten clones make up 2% to 2.5% of it. This receptor was taken from a human donor with ulcerative colitis or Crohn's disease, or a healthy co-twin of an affected twin (not recorded which). The sequenced sample consisted of blood.

CDR3 sequence: CASSESPWGSHPSPLHF. The rearrangement links TRBV10-2 to TRBJ1-6. CDR1 is WSHSY and CDR2 is SAAADI in the germline V gene. The CDR3 has 17 amino acids.